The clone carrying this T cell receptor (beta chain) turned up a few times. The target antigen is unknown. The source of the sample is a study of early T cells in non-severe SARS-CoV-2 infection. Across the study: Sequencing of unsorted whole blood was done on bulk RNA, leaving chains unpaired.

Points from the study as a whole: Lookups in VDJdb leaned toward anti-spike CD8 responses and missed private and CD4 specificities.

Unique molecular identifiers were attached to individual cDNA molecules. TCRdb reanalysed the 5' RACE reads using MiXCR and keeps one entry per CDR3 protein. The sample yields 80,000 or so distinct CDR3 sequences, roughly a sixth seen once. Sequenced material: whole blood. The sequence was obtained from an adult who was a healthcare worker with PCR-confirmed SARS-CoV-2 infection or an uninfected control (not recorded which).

The CDR3 reads CASSLSVIAGAPGELFF. In nucleotides, the CDR3 is TGTGCCAGCAGCTTGTCAGTGATAGCGGGAGCCCCCGGGGAGCTGTTTTTT. The chain recombines TRBV5-6 with TRBJ2-2; TRBD2 matches 9 bases. The CDR3 has 17 residues. Trimming cost V 1 base and J 6 bases; bases outside gene matches: 10. The germline gives CDR1 SGHDT, CDR2 YYEEEE.